The entry below gives a single TCR beta chain sequence along with its context. CDR1 is MDHEN and CDR2 is SYDVKM in the germline V gene. V shed 5 bases and J 7 bases; nucleotides not matched to a gene: 7. The CDR3 is made up of 15 amino acids. Profiling relied on immunoSEQ multiplex PCR, and the TCRdb table lists in-frame clones only, not all of them. The sample has roughly 56,000 clones, roughly four fifths seen once. This entry comes from a study of PD-L1 blockade in urothelial cancer. The receptor's source is a man between 65 and 85 years old with urothelial cancer. The sequencing used PBMCs, collected around atezolizumab (anti-PD-L1) treatment. The chain links TRBV28 to TRBJ2-1; 11 bases are a match to TRBD2. This chain's CDR3 is CASSRSGRAGNEQFF. In DNA, the CDR3 is TGTGCCAGCAGTCGTAGCGGGAGGGCCGGGAATGAGCAGTTCTTC.